This TCR beta chain originates from a study of OX40 agonist ivuxolimab in advanced cancers. Study-level information: Partial responses occurred in three patients (one hepatocellular carcinoma, two cutaneous melanoma). Overall study results and limits: Partial responders dosed at 0.1-3.0 mg/kg displayed clonal expansion ranking among the lowest. CD8+ T cells (on average) carried more expanded clones than CD4+ T cells.

Only in-frame clones appear in the TCRdb table, and some are missing; sequencing was by immunoSEQ multiplex PCR. The table records 45,000 to 50,000 clones, around 88% of them present only once. Comments on this clone: Its antigen is currently unknown.

The CDR3 totals 14 residues. Trimming cost V 0 bases and J 11 bases; bases outside gene matches: 6. In germline, CDR1 is SGDLS, CDR2 YYNGEE. The V and J genes are TRBV9 and TRBJ2-3; 10 nucleotides line up with TRBD2. This specimen consisted of CD4+ or CD8+ T cells sorted from blood, obtained in a trial of the OX40 agonist ivuxolimab. This TCR came from an adult with an advanced solid tumor such as melanoma, head and neck, liver or kidney cancer. CDR3 in DNA: TGTGCCAGCAGCGTAGTTCATGGGACTAGCGAGCAGTATTTT. Its translation: CASSVVHGTSEQYF.